This TCR beta chain was profiled in a study of T cell clonality in common variable immunodeficiency. Regarding the study as a whole: TCRbeta clonality was increased in CVID versus healthy controls.

The protocol was immunoSEQ multiplex PCR, while the TCRdb copy is restricted to in-frame clones and leaves out a portion. Observed in the sample are 30,000 to 40,000 clones, none of them singletons. This clone was detected ten times or more. Its antigen is still unknown. Sequencing ends 3 residues short of the CDR3 end; the germline J gene provides the rest. Germline-derived CDR1 and CDR2 are SGHNT and YYREEE (reference sequence). The CDR3 runs 14 residues. Sequences were obtained from peripheral blood mononuclear cells. The receptor's source is a person aged 18 to 69 in good health. V usage is TRBV5-4 and J usage is TRBJ2-3; 11 bases agree with TRBD1. The CDR3 here is CASSRTGGQETQYF. The DNA read from the CDR3 is TGTGCCAGCAGCCGGACAGGGGGCCAAGAGACG.